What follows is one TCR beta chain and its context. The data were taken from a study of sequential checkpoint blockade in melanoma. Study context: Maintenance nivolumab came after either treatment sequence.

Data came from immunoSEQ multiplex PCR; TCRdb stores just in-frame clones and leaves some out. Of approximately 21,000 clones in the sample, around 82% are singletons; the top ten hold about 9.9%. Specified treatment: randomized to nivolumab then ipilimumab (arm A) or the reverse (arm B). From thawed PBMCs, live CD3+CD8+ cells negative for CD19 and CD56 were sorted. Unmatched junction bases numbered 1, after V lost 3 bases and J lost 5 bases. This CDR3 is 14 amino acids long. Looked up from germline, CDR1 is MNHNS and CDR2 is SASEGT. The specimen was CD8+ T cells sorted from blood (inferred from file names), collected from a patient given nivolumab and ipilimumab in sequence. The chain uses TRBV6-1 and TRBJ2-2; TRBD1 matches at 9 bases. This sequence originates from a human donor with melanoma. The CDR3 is CASSEDRGTGELFF. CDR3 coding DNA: TGTGCCAGCAGTGAGGACAGGGGAACCGGGGAGCTGTTTTTT.